This T cell receptor (beta chain) came from a study of blood T cell repertoires in COVID-19. In the study overall: Acute-phase and convalescent COVID-19 samples originated in the United States, Italy and Spain.

The CDR3 has 13 amino acids. The ends were cut back, 7 bases at V and 3 bases at J, with 9 bases in the middle. Germline CDR1 and CDR2: LNHDA and SQIVND (reference sequence). Original processing methods: Amplification of reference gene primers was used by the study to estimate nucleated cell counts. Clones were read by immunoSEQ multiplex PCR, and TCRdb kept only the in-frame ones, dropping some. Clone size and the V and J calls come from that table; the DNA yielded D and trimming. Of tens of thousands of clones listed, 70% to 85% are singletons. This receptor was taken from a man aged 55-75 years with active or convalescent COVID-19. V and J are TRBV19 and TRBJ2-2; D remains unclear. Specimen: peripheral blood. This chain's CDR3 is CASKWAYTGELFF. CDR3 coding DNA: TGTGCCAGTAAGTGGGCCTACACCGGGGAGCTGTTTTTT. The full variable domain, rest sourced from reference TRBV19 and TRBJ2-2, is DGGITQSPKYLFRKEGQNVTLSCEQNLNHDAMYWYRQDPGQGLRLIYYSQIVNDFQKGDIAEGYSVSREKKESFPLTVTSAQKNPTAFYLCASKWAYTGELFFGEGSRLTVL.